Sequencing of this T cell receptor (beta chain) was carried out in a study of technical replicates of blood from a few donors. Germline values: CDR1 PRHDT, CDR2 FYEKMQ (reference sequence). The V and J ends lost 3 bases and 5 bases respectively, with 19 bases between them. The CDR3 consists of 16 residues. Produced via immunoSEQ multiplex PCR; TCRdb's table is partial and in-frame only. The sample lists more than 75,000 clones, approximately 94% occurring once. The sequence derives from a human donor in good health. Material: T cells isolated from PBMCs. The J gene is TRBJ1-1, the V gene TRBV13; D gene ambiguous. Written as DNA, the CDR3 is TGTGCCAGCAGCTTTGGGCCCAACAGTCTCCAAACTGAAGCTTTCTTT. Translating it yields CASSFGPNSLQTEAFF. The entire variable domain, with the rest obtained from reference TRBV13 and TRBJ1-1, is as follows: AAGVIQSPRHLIKEKRETATLKCYPIPRHDTVYWYQQGPGQDPQFLISFYEKMQSDKGSIPDRFSAQQFSDYHSELNMSSLELGDSALYFCASSFGPNSLQTEAFFGQGTRLTVV.